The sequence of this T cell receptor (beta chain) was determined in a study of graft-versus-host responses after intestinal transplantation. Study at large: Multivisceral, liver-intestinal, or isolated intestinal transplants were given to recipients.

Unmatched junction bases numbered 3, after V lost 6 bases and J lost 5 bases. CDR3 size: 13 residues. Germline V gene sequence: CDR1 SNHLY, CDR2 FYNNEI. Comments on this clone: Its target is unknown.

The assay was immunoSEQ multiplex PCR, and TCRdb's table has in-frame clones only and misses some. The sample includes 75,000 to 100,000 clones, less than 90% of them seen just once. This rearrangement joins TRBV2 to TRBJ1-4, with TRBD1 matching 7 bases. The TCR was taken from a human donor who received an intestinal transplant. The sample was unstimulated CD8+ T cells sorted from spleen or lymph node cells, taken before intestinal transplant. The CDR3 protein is CASRNRGNEKLFF. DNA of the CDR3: TGTGCCAGCAGAAACAGGGGAAATGAAAAACTGTTTTTT.